This T cell receptor beta chain was sequenced during a study of cytomegalovirus exposure and HLA in healthy donors. Germline loops: CDR1 MGHRA, CDR2 YSYEKL. With 2 bases clipped from V and 6 bases from J, the junction kept 4 bases outside the gene matches. The CDR3 totals 15 residues. Primers: 60 Vbeta forward and 13 Jbeta reverse. The protocol was immunoSEQ multiplex PCR, while the TCRdb copy is restricted to in-frame clones and leaves out a portion. The table has approximately 150,000 clones, approximately 78% seen once; the top ten hold around 14%. Input material: PBMCs. The chain recombines TRBV4-1 with TRBJ1-4, with TRBD1 matching 9 bases. The receptor was isolated from a woman aged 45-60 years in good health and CMV-seropositive. The chain's CDR3 is CASSQTGGRDEKLFF. For the CDR3, the DNA is TGCGCCAGCAGCCAAACAGGGGGCAGGGATGAAAAACTGTTTTTT.